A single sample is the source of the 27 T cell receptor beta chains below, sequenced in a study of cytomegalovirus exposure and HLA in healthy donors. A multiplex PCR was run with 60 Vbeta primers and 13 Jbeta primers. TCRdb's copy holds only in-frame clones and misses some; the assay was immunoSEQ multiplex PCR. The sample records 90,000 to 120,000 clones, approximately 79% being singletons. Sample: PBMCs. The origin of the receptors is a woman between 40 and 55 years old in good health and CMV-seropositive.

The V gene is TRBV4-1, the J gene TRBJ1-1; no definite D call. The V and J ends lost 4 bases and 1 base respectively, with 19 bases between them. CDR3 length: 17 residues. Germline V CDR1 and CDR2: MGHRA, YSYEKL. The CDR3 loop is CASSLPPVSRQNTEAFF. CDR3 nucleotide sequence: TGCGCCAGCAGCCTCCCCCCTGTGAGCAGACAGAACACTGAAGCTTTCTTT.

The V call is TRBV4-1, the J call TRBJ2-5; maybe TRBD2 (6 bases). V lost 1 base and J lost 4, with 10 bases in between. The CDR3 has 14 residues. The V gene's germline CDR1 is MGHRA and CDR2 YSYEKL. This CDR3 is CASSQVETRETQYF. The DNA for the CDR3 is TGCGCCAGCAGCCAAGTAGAGACTAGAGAGACCCAGTACTTC.

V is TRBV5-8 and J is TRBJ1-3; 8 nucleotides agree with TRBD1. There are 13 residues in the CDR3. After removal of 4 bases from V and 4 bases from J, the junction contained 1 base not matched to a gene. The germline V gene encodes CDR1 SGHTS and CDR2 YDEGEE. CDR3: CASSGTGGNTIYF. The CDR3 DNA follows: TGTGCCAGCAGCGGGACAGGCGGAAACACCATATATTTT.

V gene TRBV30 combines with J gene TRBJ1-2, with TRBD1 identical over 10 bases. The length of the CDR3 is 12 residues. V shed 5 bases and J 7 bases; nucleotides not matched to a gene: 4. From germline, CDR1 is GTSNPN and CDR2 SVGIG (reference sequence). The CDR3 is CAWARDRGGYTF. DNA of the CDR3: TGTGCCTGGGCCCGGGACAGGGGTGGCTACACCTTC.

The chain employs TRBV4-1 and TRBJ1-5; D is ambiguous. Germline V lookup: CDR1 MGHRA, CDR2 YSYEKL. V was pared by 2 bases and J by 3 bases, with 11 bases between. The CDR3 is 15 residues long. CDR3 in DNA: TGCGCCAGCAGCCAATACTCATACTCCAATCAGCCCCAGCATTTT. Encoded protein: CASSQYSYSNQPQHF.

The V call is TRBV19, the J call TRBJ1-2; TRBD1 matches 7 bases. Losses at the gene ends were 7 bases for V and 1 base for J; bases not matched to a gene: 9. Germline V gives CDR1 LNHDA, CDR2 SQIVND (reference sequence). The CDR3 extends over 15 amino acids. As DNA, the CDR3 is TGTGCCAGTACCCCACAGGGGACAGTTAACTATGGCTACACCTTC. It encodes CASTPQGTVNYGYTF.

CDR3 residues: CASSSRQGHSPLHF. The CDR3 region has the DNA TGTGCCAGCAGCTCTAGACAGGGTCACTCACCCCTCCACTTT. The V gene is TRBV7-2, the J gene TRBJ1-6; 7 bases match TRBD1. Germline V lookup: CDR1 SGHTA, CDR2 FQGNSA. The CDR3 is made up of 14 amino acids. The V segment lost 4 bases and the J segment 10 bases; nucleotides outside the gene matches: 7.

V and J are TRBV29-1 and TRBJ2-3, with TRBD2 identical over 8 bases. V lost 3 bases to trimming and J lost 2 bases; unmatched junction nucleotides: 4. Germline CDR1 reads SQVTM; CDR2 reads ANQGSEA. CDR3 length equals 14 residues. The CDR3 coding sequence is TGCAGCGTTGAGCGGGGGGAAAACACAGATACGCAGTATTTT. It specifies CSVERGENTDTQYF.

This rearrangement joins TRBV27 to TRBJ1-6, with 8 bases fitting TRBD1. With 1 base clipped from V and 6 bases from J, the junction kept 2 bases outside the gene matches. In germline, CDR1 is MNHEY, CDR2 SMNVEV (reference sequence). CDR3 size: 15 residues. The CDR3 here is CASSLLTGVNSPLHF. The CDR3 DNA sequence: TGTGCCAGCAGTTTATTGACAGGGGTTAATTCACCCCTCCACTTT.

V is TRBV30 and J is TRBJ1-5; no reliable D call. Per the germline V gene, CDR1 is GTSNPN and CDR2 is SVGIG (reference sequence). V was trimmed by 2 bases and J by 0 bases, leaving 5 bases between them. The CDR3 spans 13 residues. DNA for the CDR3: TGTGCCTGGAGTTCTTATAGCAATCAGCCCCAGCATTTT. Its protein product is CAWSSYSNQPQHF. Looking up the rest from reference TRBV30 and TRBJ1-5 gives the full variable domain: SQTIHQWPATLVQPVGSPLSLECTVEGTSNPNLYWYRQAAGRGLQLLFYSVGIGQISSEVPQNLSASRPQDRQFILSSKKLLLSDSGFYLCAWSSYSNQPQHFGDGTRLSIL.

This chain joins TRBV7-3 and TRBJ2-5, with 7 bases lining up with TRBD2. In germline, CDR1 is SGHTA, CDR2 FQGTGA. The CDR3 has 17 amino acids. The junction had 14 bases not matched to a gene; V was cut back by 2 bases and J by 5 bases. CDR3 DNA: TGTGCCAGCAGCTTACCGCCCCTCGCTAGCGGACGTGAGACCCAGTACTTC. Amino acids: CASSLPPLASGRETQYF.

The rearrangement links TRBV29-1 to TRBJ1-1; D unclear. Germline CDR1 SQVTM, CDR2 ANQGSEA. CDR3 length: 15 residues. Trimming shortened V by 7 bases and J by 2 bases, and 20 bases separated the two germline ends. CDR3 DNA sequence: TGCAGCGGGGCCTTTCTGTTATCTGTTAACACTGAAGCTTTCTTT. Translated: CSGAFLLSVNTEAFF.

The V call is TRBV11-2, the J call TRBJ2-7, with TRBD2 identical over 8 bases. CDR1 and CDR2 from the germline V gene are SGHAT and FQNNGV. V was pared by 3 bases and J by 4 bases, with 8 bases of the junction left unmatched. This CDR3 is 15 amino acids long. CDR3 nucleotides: TGTGCCAGCAGCTTTGACCCCGGGGGGGCTTACGAGCAGTACTTC. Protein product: CASSFDPGGAYEQYF.

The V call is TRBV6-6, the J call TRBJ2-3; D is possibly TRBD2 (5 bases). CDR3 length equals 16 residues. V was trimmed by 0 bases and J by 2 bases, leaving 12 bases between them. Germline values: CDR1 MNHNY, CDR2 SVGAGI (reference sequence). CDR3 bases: TGTGCCAGCAGTTACTCGCGACGGGGTTACACAGATACGCAGTATTTT. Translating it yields CASSYSRRGYTDTQYF.

The DNA of the CDR3 is TGTGCCTGGGGCAGAAACACTGAAGCTTTCTTT. Translation gives CAWGRNTEAFF. This sequence joins TRBV30 and TRBJ1-1; D gene unclear. In germline, CDR1 is GTSNPN, CDR2 SVGIG (reference sequence). This CDR3 is 11 amino acids long. V lost 5 bases and J lost 2, with 6 bases in between. Variable domain in full (rest from reference TRBV30 and TRBJ1-1): SQTIHQWPATLVQPVGSPLSLECTVEGTSNPNLYWYRQAAGRGLQLLFYSVGIGQISSEVPQNLSASRPQDRQFILSSKKLLLSDSGFYLCAWGRNTEAFFGQGTRLTVV.

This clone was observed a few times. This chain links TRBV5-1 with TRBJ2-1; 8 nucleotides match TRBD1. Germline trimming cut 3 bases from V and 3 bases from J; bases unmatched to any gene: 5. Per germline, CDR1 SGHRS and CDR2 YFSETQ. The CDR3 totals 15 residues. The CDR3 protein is CASSSAGQGYNEQFF. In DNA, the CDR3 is TGCGCCAGCAGCTCGGCCGGACAGGGCTACAATGAGCAGTTCTTC.

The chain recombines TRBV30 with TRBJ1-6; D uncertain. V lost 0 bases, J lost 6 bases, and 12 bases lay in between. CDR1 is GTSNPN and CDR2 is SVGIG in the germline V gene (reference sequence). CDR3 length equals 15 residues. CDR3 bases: TGTGCCTGGAGTGTAGCGGGCAGGTCTAATTCACCCCTCCACTTT. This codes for CAWSVAGRSNSPLHF.

The CDR3 here is CASSQDHRDIPLHF. The DNA of the CDR3 is TGCGCCAGCAGCCAAGATCACCGGGACATACCCCTCCACTTT. The chain links TRBV4-1 to TRBJ1-6, with D possibly being TRBD1 (6 bases). The CDR3 consists of 14 residues. Germline CDR1 is MGHRA and CDR2 is YSYEKL. V was trimmed by 0 bases and J by 12 bases, leaving 12 bases between them.

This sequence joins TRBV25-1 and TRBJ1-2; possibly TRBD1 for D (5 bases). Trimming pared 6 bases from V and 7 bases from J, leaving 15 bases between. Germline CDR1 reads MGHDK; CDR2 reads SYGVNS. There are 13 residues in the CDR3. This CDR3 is CASRVDSLSGYTF. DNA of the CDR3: TGTGCCAGCAGAGTTGACAGTTTGAGTGGCTACACCTTC.

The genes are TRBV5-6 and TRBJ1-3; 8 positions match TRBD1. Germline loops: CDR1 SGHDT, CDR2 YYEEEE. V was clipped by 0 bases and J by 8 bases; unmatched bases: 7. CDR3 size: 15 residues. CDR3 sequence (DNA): TGTGCCAGCAGCTTGGCCGGACAGGGAGGGGACACCATATATTTT. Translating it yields CASSLAGQGGDTIYF.

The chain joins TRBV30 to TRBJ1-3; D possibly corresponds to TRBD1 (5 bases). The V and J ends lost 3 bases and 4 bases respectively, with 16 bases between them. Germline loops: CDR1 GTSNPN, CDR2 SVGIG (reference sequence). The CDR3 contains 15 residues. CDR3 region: CAWSPPGGFGNTIYF. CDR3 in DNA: TGTGCCTGGAGCCCACCCGGGGGGTTCGGAAACACCATATATTTT.

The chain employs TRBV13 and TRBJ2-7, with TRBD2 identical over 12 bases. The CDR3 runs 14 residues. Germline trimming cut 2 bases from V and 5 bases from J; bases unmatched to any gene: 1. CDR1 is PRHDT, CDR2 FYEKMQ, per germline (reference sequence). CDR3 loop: CASSLRLAGDEQYF. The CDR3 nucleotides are TGTGCCAGCAGCTTAAGACTAGCGGGGGACGAGCAGTACTTC.

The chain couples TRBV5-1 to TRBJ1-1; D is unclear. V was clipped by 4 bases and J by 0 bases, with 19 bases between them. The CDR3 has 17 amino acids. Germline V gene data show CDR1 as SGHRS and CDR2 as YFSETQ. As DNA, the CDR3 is TGCGCCAGCAGCCTAAACGTTGGCAGGTTCATGAACACTGAAGCTTTCTTT. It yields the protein CASSLNVGRFMNTEAFF.

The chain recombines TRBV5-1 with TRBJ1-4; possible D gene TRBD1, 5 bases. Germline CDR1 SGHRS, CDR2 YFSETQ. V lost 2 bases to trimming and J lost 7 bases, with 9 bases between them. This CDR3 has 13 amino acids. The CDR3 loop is CASSFQGSEKLFF. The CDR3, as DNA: TGCGCCAGCAGCTTCCAGGGATCTGAAAAACTGTTTTTT. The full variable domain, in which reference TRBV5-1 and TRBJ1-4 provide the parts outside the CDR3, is KAGVTQTPRYLIKTRGQQVTLSCSPISGHRSVSWYQQTPGQGLQFLFEYFSETQRNKGNFPGRFSGRQFSNSRSEMNVSTLELGDSALYLCASSFQGSEKLFFGSGTQLSVL.

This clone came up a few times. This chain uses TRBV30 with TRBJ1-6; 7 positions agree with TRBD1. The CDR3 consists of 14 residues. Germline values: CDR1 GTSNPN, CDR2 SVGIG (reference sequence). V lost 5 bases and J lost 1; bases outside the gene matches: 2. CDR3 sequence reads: CAWVDRSYNSPLHF. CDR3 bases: TGTGCCTGGGTGGACAGGTCCTATAATTCACCCCTCCACTTT.

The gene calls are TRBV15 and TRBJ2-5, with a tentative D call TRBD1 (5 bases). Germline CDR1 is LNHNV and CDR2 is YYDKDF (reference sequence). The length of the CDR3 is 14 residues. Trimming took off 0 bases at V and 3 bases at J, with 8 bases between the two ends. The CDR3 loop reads CATSREGREETQYF. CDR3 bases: TGTGCCACCAGCAGAGAGGGCAGGGAAGAGACCCAGTACTTC.

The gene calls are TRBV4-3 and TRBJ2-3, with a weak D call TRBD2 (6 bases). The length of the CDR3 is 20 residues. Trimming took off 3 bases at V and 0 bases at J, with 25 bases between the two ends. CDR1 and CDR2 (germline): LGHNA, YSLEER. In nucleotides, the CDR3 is TGCGCCAGCAGCCAGGGGTGGCGGGGACTTAATATTTCTAGCACAGATACGCAGTATTTT. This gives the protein CASSQGWRGLNISSTDTQYF.